This T cell receptor beta chain was sequenced for a study of cytomegalovirus exposure and HLA in healthy donors. The germline V and J ends were trimmed by 1 base and 2 bases, with 15 bases remaining between them. CDR1 is SGHVS and CDR2 is FQNEAQ in the germline V gene. This CDR3 is 18 amino acids long. Regarding the study as a whole: V segments that were indistinguishable, TRBV6-2 and TRBV6-3 among them, were omitted from analysis. The only immune exposure information that was available was CMV serostatus. HLA allele associations emerged for roughly 16,000 TCR beta sequences in a later analysis, at 0.05 false discovery rate. Judged likely to be a sequencing artifact was a cluster of highly shared sequence variants.

The primer mix had 60 Vbeta and 13 Jbeta primers. The protocol was immunoSEQ multiplex PCR, while the TCRdb copy is restricted to in-frame clones and leaves out a portion. The sample records about 150,000 clones, roughly 65% being singletons. On this clone: Its antigen is currently unknown.

This chain uses TRBV7-8 with TRBJ2-6, with D possibly being TRBD2 (6 bases). Sequencing was carried out using PBMCs. The sequence was collected from a man in his 60s in good health and CMV-seronegative. DNA for the CDR3: TGTGCCAGCAGCTTAGTTCCCCAAGGAGGGACTGGGGCCAACGTCCTGACTTTC. Translation gives CASSLVPQGGTGANVLTF. Supplemented by reference TRBV7-8 and TRBJ2-6, the full variable domain reads GAGVSQSPRYKVAKRGQDVALRCDPISGHVSLFWYQQALGQGPEFLTYFQNEAQLDKSGLPSDRFFAERPEGSVSTLKIQRTQQEDSAVYLCASSLVPQGGTGANVLTFGAGSRLTVL.